These T cell receptor beta chains were read from a single sample in a study of blood T cell repertoires in COVID-19. Some clones are missing from TCRdb's copy, which holds only in-frame ones; the method was immunoSEQ multiplex PCR. The repertoire holds 30,000 to 35,000 clones, with about 83% as singletons. Source material: peripheral blood. The source of these receptors is a man aged 50 to 59 with acute or convalescent COVID-19. Both conserved end residues are part of each CDR3. D genes are given only for firm matches. Only part of the rows carry a size: once, few, many, or a class if the clone is expanded.

clone_size: .; d_call: TRBD1; j_call: TRBJ2-2; v_call: TRBV19; cdr3_aa: CASSLGQVTGELFF; cdr3_nt: TGTGCCAGTAGTCTGGGACAGGTCACCGGGGAGCTGTTTTTT
clone_size: .; d_call: .; j_call: TRBJ2-2; v_call: TRBV4-1; cdr3_aa: CASSRQFLNTGELFF; cdr3_nt: TGCGCCAGCAGCCGACAGTTCCTCAACACCGGGGAGCTGTTTTTT
clone_size: .; d_call: .; j_call: TRBJ2-6; v_call: TRBV9; cdr3_aa: CASSDPGGLRANVLTF; cdr3_nt: TGTGCCAGCAGCGATCCAGGAGGGTTAAGGGCCAACGTCCTGACTTTC
clone_size: .; d_call: TRBD2; j_call: TRBJ2-2; v_call: TRBV18; cdr3_aa: CASSLFSGANTGELFF; cdr3_nt: TGTGCCAGCTCACTATTTAGCGGGGCGAACACCGGGGAGCTGTTTTTT
clone_size: .; d_call: .; j_call: TRBJ1-1; v_call: TRBV28; cdr3_aa: CASRRSVPDGRNTEAFF; cdr3_nt: TGTGCCAGCAGGAGATCGGTCCCAGACGGGAGGAACACTGAAGCTTTCTTT
clone_size: .; d_call: .; j_call: TRBJ2-7; v_call: TRBV7-8; cdr3_aa: CASSMRTSREQYF; cdr3_nt: TGTGCCAGCAGCATGAGGACTTCGAGGGAGCAGTACTTC
clone_size: .; d_call: .; j_call: TRBJ1-2; v_call: TRBV27; cdr3_aa: CASSFKGERNYGYTF; cdr3_nt: TGTGCCAGCAGTTTCAAGGGAGAGCGGAACTATGGCTACACCTTC
clone_size: once; d_call: .; j_call: TRBJ2-5; v_call: TRBV14; cdr3_aa: CASSPGQFGGETQYF; cdr3_nt: TGTGCCAGCAGCCCCGGACAGTTCGGTGGAGAGACCCAGTACTTC
clone_size: .; d_call: TRBD1; j_call: TRBJ1-5; v_call: TRBV27; cdr3_aa: CASSYRGQSNQPQHF; cdr3_nt: TGTGCCAGCAGTTACAGGGGGCAATCCAATCAGCCCCAGCATTTT
clone_size: .; d_call: TRBD2; j_call: TRBJ2-3; v_call: TRBV2; cdr3_aa: CASSPGTSPTDTQYF; cdr3_nt: TGTGCCAGCAGCCCCGGGACTAGCCCCACAGATACGCAGTATTTT
clone_size: .; d_call: .; j_call: TRBJ2-7; v_call: TRBV4-1; cdr3_aa: CASSRGQSSYEQYF; cdr3_nt: TGCGCCAGCAGCCGGGGACAAAGCTCCTACGAGCAGTACTTC
clone_size: once; d_call: .; j_call: TRBJ2-2; v_call: TRBV9; cdr3_aa: CASSPWDSFTGELFF; cdr3_nt: TGTGCCAGCAGCCCATGGGACTCTTTCACCGGGGAGCTGTTTTTT
clone_size: .; d_call: TRBD1; j_call: TRBJ1-2; v_call: TRBV6-5; cdr3_aa: CASSSGGARGYTF; cdr3_nt: TGTGCCAGCAGCTCAGGGGGCGCCCGTGGCTACACCTTC
clone_size: once; d_call: TRBD1; j_call: TRBJ1-5; v_call: TRBV19; cdr3_aa: CASSIAGQGSQPQHF; cdr3_nt: TGTGCCAGTAGTATTGCGGGACAGGGTAGTCAGCCCCAGCATTTT
clone_size: .; d_call: TRBD2; j_call: TRBJ2-3; v_call: TRBV27; cdr3_aa: CASSFQTSGRSFTDTQYF; cdr3_nt: TGTGCCAGCAGTTTTCAGACTAGCGGGAGATCTTTTACAGATACGCAGTATTTT
clone_size: .; d_call: .; j_call: TRBJ2-5; v_call: TRBV3-1/TRBV3-2; cdr3_aa: CASSQDRGDPQETQYF; cdr3_nt: TGTGCCAGCAGCCAAGATCGCGGGGACCCTCAAGAGACCCAGTACTTC
clone_size: few; d_call: TRBD1; j_call: TRBJ2-5; v_call: TRBV4-2; cdr3_aa: CASSPDGGQGRETQYF; cdr3_nt: TGTGCCAGCAGCCCCGACGGGGGACAGGGGAGAGAGACCCAGTACTTC
clone_size: few; d_call: .; j_call: TRBJ2-5; v_call: TRBV5-1; cdr3_aa: CASSRNTGAQETQYF; cdr3_nt: TGCGCCAGCAGCCGCAACACAGGAGCCCAAGAGACCCAGTACTTC
clone_size: .; d_call: .; j_call: TRBJ2-2; v_call: TRBV6-1; cdr3_aa: CASSESAAASGELFF; cdr3_nt: TGTGCCAGCAGTGAATCGGCAGCGGCGTCCGGGGAGCTGTTTTTT
clone_size: few; d_call: TRBD2; j_call: TRBJ2-7; v_call: TRBV19; cdr3_aa: CASSSTSGGGRSYEQYF; cdr3_nt: TGTGCCAGTAGTTCGACTAGCGGCGGAGGGAGGTCCTACGAGCAGTACTTC
clone_size: .; d_call: TRBD2; j_call: TRBJ2-2; v_call: TRBV7-9; cdr3_aa: CASSLLGLAGLTGELFF; cdr3_nt: TGTGCCAGCAGCTTACTCGGGCTAGCGGGTCTTACCGGGGAGCTGTTTTTT
clone_size: once; d_call: .; j_call: TRBJ1-1; v_call: TRBV5-1; cdr3_aa: CASSLGAGSEAFF; cdr3_nt: TGCGCCAGCAGCTTGGGGGCAGGGTCTGAAGCTTTCTTT
clone_size: .; d_call: TRBD1; j_call: TRBJ1-1; v_call: TRBV6-1; cdr3_aa: CASSEVRTRGRDLNTEAFF; cdr3_nt: TGTGCCAGCAGTGAAGTCCGGACAAGGGGGCGAGACCTGAACACTGAAGCTTTCTTT
clone_size: once; d_call: .; j_call: TRBJ1-3; v_call: TRBV23-1; cdr3_aa: CASSQFSVASPNTIYF; cdr3_nt: TGCGCCAGCAGTCAATTCTCAGTCGCCTCCCCAAACACCATATATTTT
clone_size: few; d_call: .; j_call: TRBJ2-2; v_call: TRBV19; cdr3_aa: CASNRGTVNTGELFF; cdr3_nt: TGTGCCAGTAACCGCGGGACAGTGAACACCGGGGAGCTGTTTTTT
clone_size: .; d_call: TRBD2; j_call: TRBJ2-5; v_call: TRBV7-2; cdr3_aa: CASSLGLAGGRGETQYF; cdr3_nt: TGTGCCAGCAGCTTAGGACTAGCGGGGGGGCGTGGGGAGACCCAGTACTTC
clone_size: .; d_call: TRBD2; j_call: TRBJ2-1; v_call: TRBV9; cdr3_aa: CASSVGGLAGGEQFF; cdr3_nt: TGTGCCAGCAGCGTAGGAGGACTAGCGGGAGGTGAGCAGTTCTTC
clone_size: .; d_call: .; j_call: TRBJ2-3; v_call: TRBV2; cdr3_aa: CASSLADTQYF; cdr3_nt: TGTGCCAGCAGCCTAGCGGATACGCAGTATTTT
clone_size: .; d_call: TRBD2; j_call: TRBJ2-7; v_call: TRBV9; cdr3_aa: CASSVQAGASYEQYF; cdr3_nt: TGTGCCAGCAGCGTTCAAGCGGGAGCATCCTACGAGCAGTACTTC
clone_size: .; d_call: .; j_call: TRBJ1-5; v_call: TRBV25-1; cdr3_aa: CASSDRFSNQPQHF; cdr3_nt: TGTGCCAGCAGTGACAGGTTTAGCAATCAGCCCCAGCATTTT